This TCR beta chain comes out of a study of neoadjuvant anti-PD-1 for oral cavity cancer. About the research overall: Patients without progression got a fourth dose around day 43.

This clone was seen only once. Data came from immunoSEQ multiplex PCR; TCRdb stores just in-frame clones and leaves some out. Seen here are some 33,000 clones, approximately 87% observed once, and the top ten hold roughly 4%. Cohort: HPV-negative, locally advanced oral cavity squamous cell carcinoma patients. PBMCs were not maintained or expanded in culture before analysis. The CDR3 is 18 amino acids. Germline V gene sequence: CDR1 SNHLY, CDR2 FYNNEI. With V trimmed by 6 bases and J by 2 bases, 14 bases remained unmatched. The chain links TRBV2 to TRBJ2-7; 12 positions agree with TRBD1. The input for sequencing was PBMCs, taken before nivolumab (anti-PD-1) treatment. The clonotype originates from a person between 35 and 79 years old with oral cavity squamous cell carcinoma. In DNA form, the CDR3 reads TGTGCCAGCAGAAACGCCCGGGACAGGGGGCGAGGTACCTACGAGCAGTACTTC. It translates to CASRNARDRGRGTYEQYF.